This TCR beta chain derives from a study of blood T cell repertoires in COVID-19. Study-level information: Whether acute or convalescent, the COVID-19 samples came from the United States, Italy and Spain. Nucleic acid was either cDNA or gDNA, and it came from T cells, B-cell-depleted T cells, or PBMCs.

How the authors handled the data: The assay estimated nucleated cells by amplifying reference gene primers. Using immunoSEQ multiplex PCR, the repertoire was profiled, and TCRdb retains in-frame clones only, with some absent. V and J calls and clone size are given by that table; D and trimming were obtained from the DNA. Counted here are about 250,000 clones, 65% to 85% occurring once; the ten biggest clones make up less than 5.5%. V gave up 5 bases and J gave up 0 bases; unmatched junction bases: 7. The CDR3 runs to 16 residues. Germline values: CDR1 SGHKS, CDR2 YYEKEE (reference sequence). The genes are TRBV5-5 and TRBJ2-5, with TRBD2 matching over 10 bases. The receptor comes from a man in his forties or fifties with active or convalescent COVID-19. The sample comprised peripheral blood. CDR3 in DNA: TGTGCCAGCAGTCCAACTAGCGGGGTATACCAAGAGACCCAGTACTTC. Its translation is CASSPTSGVYQETQYF.